This TCR beta chain was obtained from a study of cytomegalovirus exposure and HLA in healthy donors. The junction had 8 bases not matched to a gene; V was cut back by 3 bases and J by 5 bases. CDR1 and CDR2 (germline): LGHNA, YNFKEQ. This CDR3 comprises 15 residues. Study findings and constraints: As a later analysis revealed, most CMV-associated TCR beta chains appeared HLA-restricted. It was reported that TCR beta sequences correctly inferred the HLA-A and HLA-B alleles for most subjects.

13 Jbeta primers and 60 Vbeta primers were used for the PCR. Method: immunoSEQ multiplex PCR; TCRdb's copy keeps in-frame clones and lacks some. This sample has 150,000 to 200,000 clones, with roughly 75% found just once. Donors consisted of healthy bone marrow donors. Comments on this clone: Its antigen is currently unknown.

Sequenced: PBMCs. The sequence came from a male donor in good health and CMV-seronegative. The genes are TRBV4-2 and TRBJ2-5, with TRBD1 matching 8 bases. The CDR3 sequence is CASSQLQGAGETQYF. CDR3 bases: TGTGCCAGCAGCCAGCTCCAGGGGGCCGGTGAGACCCAGTACTTC.